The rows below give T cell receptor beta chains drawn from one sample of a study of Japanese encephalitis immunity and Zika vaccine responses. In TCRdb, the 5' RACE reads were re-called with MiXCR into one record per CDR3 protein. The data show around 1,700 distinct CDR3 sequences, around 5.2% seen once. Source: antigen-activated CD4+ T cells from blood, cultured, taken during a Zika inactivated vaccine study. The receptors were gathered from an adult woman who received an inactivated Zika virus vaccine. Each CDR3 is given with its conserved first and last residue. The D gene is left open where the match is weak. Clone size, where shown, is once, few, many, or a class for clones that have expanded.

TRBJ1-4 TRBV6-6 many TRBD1 CASSYASNHGTGGEKLFF TGTGCCAGCAGTTATGCCTCGAACCATGGGACAGGGGGTGAAAAACTGTTTTTT
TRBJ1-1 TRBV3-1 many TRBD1 CASSRTGANTEAFF TGTGCCAGCAGCCGGACAGGGGCGAACACTGAAGCTTTCTTT
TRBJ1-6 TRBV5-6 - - CASSLRGVYSPLHF TGTGCCAGCAGCTTGAGGGGGGTGTATTCACCCCTCCACTTT
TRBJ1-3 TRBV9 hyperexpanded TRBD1 CASSVAGQDSGNTIYF TGTGCCAGCAGCGTAGCAGGACAGGACTCTGGAAACACCATATATTTT
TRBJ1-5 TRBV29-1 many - CSVEEEEGSQPQHF TGCAGCGTTGAAGAAGAAGAGGGTTCCCAGCCCCAGCATTTT
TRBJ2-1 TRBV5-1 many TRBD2 CASSLRPSGGADEQFF TGCGCCAGCAGCTTGCGCCCTAGCGGTGGGGCGGATGAGCAGTTCTTC
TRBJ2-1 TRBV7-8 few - CASSLRFYNEQFF TGTGCCAGCAGCTTACGGTTCTACAATGAGCAGTTCTTC
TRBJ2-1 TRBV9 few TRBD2 CASSVGVGSGGALYNEQFF TGTGCCAGCAGCGTAGGAGTCGGTAGCGGGGGGGCCCTTTACAATGAGCAGTTCTTC
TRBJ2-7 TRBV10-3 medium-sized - CAIRGGTKEQYF TGTGCCATCAGAGGGGGGACGAAAGAGCAGTACTTC
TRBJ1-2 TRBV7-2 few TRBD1 CASSQAGQGVRGYTF TGTGCCAGCAGCCAAGCTGGACAGGGGGTAAGGGGCTACACCTTC
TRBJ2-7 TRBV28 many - CASSLEGFYEQYF TGTGCCAGCAGTTTGGAGGGGTTCTACGAGCAGTACTTC
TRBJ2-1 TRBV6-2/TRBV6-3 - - CASTSRAYNEQFF TGTGCCAGCACCTCCCGGGCCTACAATGAGCAGTTCTTC
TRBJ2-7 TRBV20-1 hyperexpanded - CSARGGFLYEQYF TGCAGTGCTAGGGGGGGCTTTCTCTACGAGCAGTACTTC
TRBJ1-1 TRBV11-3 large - CASSLAPGLIEAFF TGTGCCAGCAGCTTAGCACCGGGGCTTATAGAAGCTTTCTTT
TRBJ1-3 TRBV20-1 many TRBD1 CSAQTGTGAPGNTIYF TGCAGTGCTCAAACCGGGACAGGGGCTCCTGGAAACACCATATATTTT
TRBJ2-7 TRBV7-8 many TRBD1 CASSLGQGTYEQYF TGTGCCAGCAGCTTGGGACAGGGGACCTACGAGCAGTACTTC
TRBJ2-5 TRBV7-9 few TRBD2 CASSLERGGRETQYF TGTGCCAGCAGCTTAGAGCGGGGGGGCCGGGAGACCCAGTACTTC
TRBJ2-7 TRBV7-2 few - CASSFSAYEQYF TGTGCCAGCAGCTTCTCCGCCTACGAGCAGTACTTC
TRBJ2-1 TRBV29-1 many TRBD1 CSVGQGDEQFF TGCAGCGTTGGTCAGGGGGATGAGCAGTTCTTC
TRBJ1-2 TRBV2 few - CASFPVRGYYYGYTF TGTGCCAGCTTCCCGGTTCGGGGCTACTACTATGGCTACACCTTC
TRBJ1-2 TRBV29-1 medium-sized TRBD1 CSVERDRFYGYTF TGCAGCGTTGAGCGGGACAGGTTTTATGGCTACACCTTC
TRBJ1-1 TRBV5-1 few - CASSLGQQNTEAFF TGCGCCAGCAGCTTGGGTCAACAAAACACTGAAGCTTTCTTT
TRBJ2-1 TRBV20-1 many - CSARDNRNEQFF TGCAGTGCTAGAGATAACCGCAATGAGCAGTTCTTC
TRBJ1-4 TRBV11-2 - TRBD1 CASSSPHRGDYEKLFF TGTGCCAGCAGCTCCCCCCACAGGGGTGATTATGAAAAACTGTTTTTT
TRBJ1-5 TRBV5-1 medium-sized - CASSLGTENSNQPQHF TGCGCCAGCAGCTTGGGTACGGAAAATAGCAATCAGCCCCAGCATTTT
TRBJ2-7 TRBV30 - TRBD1 CAWSLFGTGSYEQYF TGTGCCTGGTCACTCTTCGGGACAGGGTCTTACGAGCAGTACTTC